These T cell receptor beta chains were read from a single sample in a study of blood T cells in healthy people across ages. TCRdb re-derived calls from the 5' RACE reads in MiXCR, one entry per CDR3 protein. The sample shows some 710,000 distinct CDR3 sequences, 22% of them seen only once. Input material: blood. The receptors here all came from a man in his sixties or seventies in good health. Both conserved end residues are part of each CDR3. D genes are given only for firm matches. The listing skips clone size in some rows; elsewhere it reads once, few, many or a size class.

TRBV20-1	TRBJ2-1	NA	NA	TGCAGTGGTGGGCGGGGCTCCTACAATGAGCAGTTCTTC	CSGGRGSYNEQFF
TRBV20-1	TRBJ2-1	TRBD2	NA	TGCAGCCCTCTAGCGGGCCCAGCCTACAATGAGCAGTTCTTC	CSPLAGPAYNEQFF
TRBV14	TRBJ2-5	NA	NA	TGTGCCAGCAGTCTCACGGGATTGGACGTACGAAACTTC	CASSLTGLDVRNF
TRBV28	TRBJ2-7	TRBD1	NA	TGTGCCAGCAGTTCACCGGGACAGGGAAACGAGCAGTACTTC	CASSSPGQGNEQYF
TRBV19	TRBJ2-5	NA	few	TGTGCCAGTAGTGCTCAGGGGCCAGAGACCCAGTACTTC	CASSAQGPETQYF
TRBV6-6	TRBJ2-1	NA	NA	TGTGCCAGCGGCCCCGGTAGCAAATCCTACAATGAGCAGTTCTTC	CASGPGSKSYNEQFF
TRBV5-1	TRBJ1-4	TRBD1	NA	TGCGCCAGCAGCTCCGGGACAGATTTTACTAATGAAAAACTGTTTTTT	CASSSGTDFTNEKLFF
TRBV3-1	TRBJ2-3	NA	NA	TGTGCCAGCAGCGCCATAAGCACAGATACGCAGTATTTT	CASSAISTDTQYF
TRBV7-2	TRBJ2-2	TRBD1	few	TGTGCCAGCGTAGGACAGGGGGCGCTTGGCGGGGAGCTGTTTTTT	CASVGQGALGGELFF
TRBV5-1	TRBJ1-2	NA	NA	TGCGCCAGCAGCTTGGGGTCAGCCAGAAGGGCTAACTATGGCTACACCTTC	CASSLGSARRANYGYTF
TRBV27	TRBJ2-7	NA	few	TGTGCCAGCAGTTTCAGGAGCAATGGCGAGCAGTACTTC	CASSFRSNGEQYF
TRBV29-1	TRBJ1-3	NA	NA	TGCAGCGTTGTCCGGGGGGCGGCGAACACCATATATTTT	CSVVRGAANTIYF
TRBV20-1	TRBJ2-5	NA	NA	TGCAGTGCTAGGTCGTTAGGCGAGACCCAGTACTTC	CSARSLGETQYF
TRBV7-2	TRBJ1-4	TRBD1	NA	TGTGCCAGCAGCCGAGGGACAGGGATGATGGCTGAAAAACTGTTTTTT	CASSRGTGMMAEKLFF
TRBV5-6	TRBJ2-7	TRBD1	NA	TGTGCCAGCAGCCTGGCTCCGGGACAGGCTCCCTACGAGCAGTACTTC	CASSLAPGQAPYEQYF
TRBV6-1	TRBJ2-4	TRBD2	few	TGTGCCAGCAGTGAAGTCGTGCTAGCGGGAGCCAAAAACATTCAGTACTTC	CASSEVVLAGAKNIQYF
TRBV12-3/TRBV12-4	TRBJ2-3	TRBD2	few	TGTGCCAGCAGTTTACTAGCGGGAGGGGGTGATACGCAGTATTTT	CASSLLAGGGDTQYF
TRBV9	TRBJ2-1	NA	NA	TGTGCCAGCAGCGTAGCTCATGGGGTTAGCTCCTACAATGAGCAGTTCTTC	CASSVAHGVSSYNEQFF
TRBV6-2/TRBV6-3	TRBJ1-1	NA	few	TGTGCCAGCGCACAGGGCGGTGGAGCTTTCTTT	CASAQGGGAFF
TRBV6-2/TRBV6-3	TRBJ1-1	NA	once	TGTGCCAGCATCGGAAGGGGGTTCACTGAAGCTTTCTTT	CASIGRGFTEAFF
TRBV12-5	TRBJ2-3	NA	NA	TGTGCTAGTGCCCGGAGTAGTGGCACAGATACGCAGTATTTT	CASARSSGTDTQYF
TRBV20-1	TRBJ1-1	TRBD1	many	TGCAGTGCTAGGCGCAGGGGGGCTGAAGCTTTCTTT	CSARRRGAEAFF
TRBV4-3	TRBJ2-3	TRBD1	few	TGCGCCAGCAGCCAGGACAGGTTAAAGGATACGCAGTATTTT	CASSQDRLKDTQYF
TRBV24-1	TRBJ2-1	NA	NA	TGTGCCACCAGTGACCCGGGGGGCAGGGGGTGGACTGAGCAGTTCTTC	CATSDPGGRGWTEQFF
TRBV20-1	TRBJ2-5	NA	few	TGCAGTGGGGCAAGGGGCCAGACTGAGACCCAGTACTTC	CSGARGQTETQYF
TRBV3-1	TRBJ2-4	NA	NA	TGTGCCAGCAGCCCGAGGCGGGATAGAAGACCCTTAGCCAAAAACATTCAGTACTTC	CASSPRRDRRPLAKNIQYF
TRBV5-1	TRBJ2-2	NA	NA	TGCGCCAGCACGGTAGATAGCGGAACCGGGGAGCTGTTTTTT	CASTVDSGTGELFF
TRBV3-1	TRBJ2-2	TRBD1	few	TGTGCCAGCAGCCACCTCGGAGGGACAGGGGGCGGGGAGCTGTTTTTT	CASSHLGGTGGGELFF
TRBV7-3	TRBJ2-3	NA	NA	TGTGCCAGCAGCCAAGGGGGGCGTAGGACAGATACGCAGTATTTT	CASSQGGRRTDTQYF
TRBV21-1	TRBJ2-5	NA	NA	TGTGCCAGCAGCAAGCTGGAGACACCGGAGACCCAGTACTTC	CASSKLETPETQYF
TRBV12-3/TRBV12-4	TRBJ2-5	NA	NA	TGTGCCAGCAGTGACTACCGGGACTTTTTGACTCAAGAGACCCAGTACTTC	CASSDYRDFLTQETQYF
TRBV7-3	TRBJ2-1	NA	NA	TGTGCCAGCAGCAGAAGGGGGACTTCATACAATGAGCAGTTCTTC	CASSRRGTSYNEQFF
TRBV2	TRBJ2-2	NA	few	TGTGCCAGCAGTGAGGAGAGGCGCACCGGGGAGCTGTTTTTT	CASSEERRTGELFF
TRBV6-2/TRBV6-3	TRBJ2-1	NA	NA	TGTGCCAGCCTTCGCAGCGGGTCCCCATACAATGAGCAGTTCTTC	CASLRSGSPYNEQFF
TRBV6-6	TRBJ1-5	NA	few	TGTGCCAGCAGGGACGGGGCTAACAATCAGCCCCAGCATTTT	CASRDGANNQPQHF
TRBV6-2/TRBV6-3	TRBJ2-5	NA	NA	TGTGCCAGCAGTTACGGTCAGCGGAGGAACGGGGAGACCCAGTACTTC	CASSYGQRRNGETQYF
TRBV25-1	TRBJ2-5	NA	NA	TGTGCCAGCAGTGAATTTCCCCCCGACCAAGAGACCCAGTACTTC	CASSEFPPDQETQYF
TRBV3-1	TRBJ2-1	NA	few	TGTGCCAGCAGCCAAGCTCTCCGAGTCTTATACAATGAGCAGTTCTTC	CASSQALRVLYNEQFF
TRBV12-3/TRBV12-4	TRBJ2-7	NA	NA	TGTGCCAGCAGTTTATGGGCTGATACCTACGAGCAGTACTTC	CASSLWADTYEQYF
TRBV9	TRBJ2-1	NA	NA	TGTGCCAGCAGCGTAGTCCCTAGCCGCAATGAGCAGTTCTTC	CASSVVPSRNEQFF
TRBV12-3/TRBV12-4	TRBJ2-2	NA	NA	TGTGCCAGCAAGCCCAGCGTCCGTCGCGGGGAGCTGTTTTTT	CASKPSVRRGELFF
TRBV6-6	TRBJ1-5	TRBD1	NA	TGTGCCAGCAGTTGGGACAGGGTCGGCAATCAGCCCCAGCATTTT	CASSWDRVGNQPQHF
TRBV27	TRBJ2-7	NA	NA	TGTGCCAGCAGCTTGTGGGAGGCAGGGGCGAACGAGCAGTACTTC	CASSLWEAGANEQYF
TRBV6-4	TRBJ1-6	NA	NA	TGTGCCAGCAGTGAAGGTTGGGGGCTCTTCCCCCTCCACTTT	CASSEGWGLFPLHF
TRBV20-1	TRBJ2-5	TRBD2	NA	TGCAGTGCTAGAGGTCGGGTTGGACTAGCGGGGGGGGCCTTGGAGACCCAGTACTTC	CSARGRVGLAGGALETQYF
TRBV20-1	TRBJ1-2	NA	NA	TGCAGTGCCCGTATGAGGCAGTCGAGGGGCTACACCTTC	CSARMRQSRGYTF